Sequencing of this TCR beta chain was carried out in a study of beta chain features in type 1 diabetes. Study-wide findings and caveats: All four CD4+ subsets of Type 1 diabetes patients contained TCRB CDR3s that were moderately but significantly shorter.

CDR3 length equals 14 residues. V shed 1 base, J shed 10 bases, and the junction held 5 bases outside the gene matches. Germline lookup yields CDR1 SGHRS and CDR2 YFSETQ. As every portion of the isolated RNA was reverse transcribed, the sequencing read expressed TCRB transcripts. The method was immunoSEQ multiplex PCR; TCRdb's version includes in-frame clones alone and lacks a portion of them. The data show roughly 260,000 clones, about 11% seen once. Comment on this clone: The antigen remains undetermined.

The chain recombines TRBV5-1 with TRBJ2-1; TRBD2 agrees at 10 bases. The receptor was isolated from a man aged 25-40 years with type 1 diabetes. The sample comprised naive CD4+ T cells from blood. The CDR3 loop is CASSLTGLATEQFF. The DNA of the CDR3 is TGCGCCAGCAGCTTGACGGGACTAGCGACCGAGCAGTTCTTC.